The next 32 T cell receptor beta chains were all read from a single sample in a study of response to subunit inactivated influenza vaccine. A single record per CDR3 protein comes from TCRdb applying MiXCR to the RT-PCR reads. The sample lists more than 450,000 distinct CDR3 sequences; roughly 12% were seen once. The sequencing here drew on PBMCs from blood, taken on the day of vaccination. The origin of the receptors is a man between 50 and 59 years old who received an inactivated influenza vaccine.

This clonotype was observed a few times. The DNA of the CDR3 is TGCAGTGCTAGACTGGGGGGAAGCTCCTACGAGCAGTACTTC. Its translation is CSARLGGSSYEQYF. The chain uses TRBV20-1 and TRBJ2-7; weak D call: TRBD2 (6 bases). This CDR3 is 14 amino acids long. V lost 2 bases and J 0 bases, leaving 11 bases between the germline ends. Germline values: CDR1 DFQATT, CDR2 SNEGSKA (reference sequence).

V gene TRBV4-2 combines with J gene TRBJ1-4, with 8 nucleotides matching TRBD1. CDR1 is LGHNA, CDR2 YNFKEQ, per germline. The CDR3 sequence is 18 residues long. V shed 4 bases and J 0 bases; nucleotides not matched to a gene: 10. CDR3 in amino acids: CASSRPRDRFATNEKLFF. The DNA for the CDR3 is TGTGCCAGCAGCCGGCCCCGGGACAGGTTTGCAACTAATGAAAAACTGTTTTTT.

The gene calls are TRBV4-3 and TRBJ2-7; D is perhaps TRBD2 (5 bases). The germline V and J ends were trimmed by 0 bases and 2 bases, with 11 bases remaining between them. Per the germline V gene, CDR1 is LGHNA and CDR2 is YSLEER. The CDR3 contains 15 residues. This chain's CDR3 is CASSQDRGKAYEQYF. CDR3 DNA sequence: TGCGCCAGCAGCCAAGATCGAGGGAAGGCCTACGAGCAGTACTTC.

Many counts were recorded for this clonotype. The gene calls are TRBV7-9 and TRBJ2-2; D gene uncertain. This CDR3 is built from 15 residues. V lost 1 base and J 3 bases, leaving 9 bases between the germline ends. Germline CDR1 SEHNR, CDR2 FQNEAQ (reference sequence). Written as DNA, the CDR3 is TGTGCCAGCAGCTTAGAATTATGGGACACCGGGGAGCTGTTTTTT. Translating gives CASSLELWDTGELFF.

CDR3 sequence: CASSFGEQETQYF. CDR3 DNA: TGTGCCAGCAGCTTTGGAGAACAAGAGACCCAGTACTTC. This chain links TRBV5-2 with TRBJ2-5. TRBV5-2 is assigned pseudogene status. The CDR3 runs 13 residues.

The J gene is TRBJ2-7, the V gene TRBV27, with 9 bases fitting TRBD1. With 3 bases clipped from V and 6 bases from J, the junction kept 3 bases outside the gene matches. CDR1 and CDR2 (germline): MNHEY, SMNVEV (reference sequence). The CDR3 consists of 13 residues. The CDR3 sequence: CASSFRTGVEQYF. For the CDR3, the DNA is TGTGCCAGCAGTTTCCGGACAGGGGTCGAGCAGTACTTC.

This clonotype was counted ten times or more. The V gene is TRBV5-1, the J gene TRBJ2-3, with TRBD1 as a possible D gene (6 bases). CDR1 SGHRS and CDR2 YFSETQ come from the germline V gene. Between the trimmed V and J ends, which lost 4 bases and 0 bases, there was a span of 12 bases. This CDR3 is 15 amino acids long. The CDR3, as DNA: TGCGCCAGCAGCCTAGGACAGACTAGCACAGATACGCAGTATTTT. This gives the protein CASSLGQTSTDTQYF.

This chain joins TRBV2 and TRBJ2-1; 9 nucleotides line up with TRBD2. Per the germline V gene, CDR1 is SNHLY and CDR2 is FYNNEI. Trimming removed 5 bases from V and 15 bases from J; junction bases left unmatched: 11. The CDR3 totals 13 residues. CDR3 region: CASSRLVAGVVFF. The CDR3 DNA follows: TGTGCCAGCAGTCGTCTGGTAGCGGGAGTAGTGTTCTTC.

The chain links TRBV29-1 to TRBJ2-5, with 9 positions matching TRBD1. The CDR3 runs 14 residues. V lost 4 bases to trimming and J lost 2 bases; unmatched junction nucleotides: 5. Germline assignment: CDR1 SQVTM and CDR2 ANQGSEA. CDR3: CSVGGTGRQETQYF. The CDR3 coding sequence is TGCAGCGTTGGAGGGACAGGGAGGCAAGAGACCCAGTACTTC.

This clonotype has a handful of counts. The V and J genes are TRBV7-2 and TRBJ1-4; tentatively, D is TRBD1 (5 bases). This CDR3 comprises 12 residues. The germline V gene encodes CDR1 SGHTA and CDR2 FQGNSA. The V end lost 5 bases, the J end lost 11 bases, and 12 bases lay between the germline ends. For the CDR3, the DNA is TGTGCCAGCAGCCAGGGAACGGAGAAACTGTTTTTT. This gives the protein CASSQGTEKLFF.

This sequence joins TRBV20-1 and TRBJ2-7; 13 positions match TRBD2. Trimming took 1 base from V and 5 from J; bases not matched to a gene: 8. Germline lookup yields CDR1 DFQATT and CDR2 SNEGSKA (reference sequence). CDR3 size: 16 residues. CDR3 nucleotides: TGCAGTGCTAGAGGTGACACTAGCGGGAGGGCGGACGAGCAGTACTTC. Protein: CSARGDTSGRADEQYF.

V and J are TRBV29-1 and TRBJ1-1; D unresolved. This CDR3 contains 13 residues. V was clipped by 2 bases and J by 0 bases, with 7 bases between them. CDR1 and CDR2 (germline): SQVTM, ANQGSEA. The CDR3 bases are TGCAGCGTTGAAACCAGGATGAACACTGAAGCTTTCTTT. It codes for CSVETRMNTEAFF.

This clonotype was observed a few times. The chain recombines TRBV11-2 with TRBJ2-7, with 9 bases aligning to TRBD1. V lost 3 bases to trimming and J lost 4 bases; unmatched junction nucleotides: 13. CDR1 and CDR2 from the germline V gene are SGHAT and FQNNGV. This CDR3 region has 17 residues. DNA of the CDR3: TGTGCCAGCAGCTTTACTCATGGACAGGGGATTCCTTACGAGCAGTACTTC. Translating gives CASSFTHGQGIPYEQYF.

This clonotype was seen repeatedly, ten times or more. The V gene is TRBV10-3, the J gene TRBJ1-2; maybe TRBD1 (5 bases). CDR3 size: 12 residues. Trimming left V 6 bases short and J 2 bases short, with 7 bases between. From germline, CDR1 is ENHRY and CDR2 SYGVKD. The CDR3: CAIRQENYGYTF. The CDR3 nucleotides are TGTGCCATCAGACAGGAGAACTATGGCTACACCTTC.

This clonotype occurred many times. The V and J genes are TRBV6-1 and TRBJ1-1; 10 nucleotides match TRBD1. The CDR3 is 13 residues long. V trimming: 5 bases; J trimming: 4 bases; junction bases outside the gene matches: 1. CDR1 and CDR2 (germline): MNHNS, SASEGT. This CDR3 reads CASSRDRGTEAFF. In nucleotides, the CDR3 is TGTGCCAGCAGTCGGGACAGGGGCACTGAAGCTTTCTTT.

This chain joins TRBV4-1 and TRBJ1-5; D may be TRBD1 (6 bases). The germline V and J ends were trimmed by 0 bases and 4 bases, with 13 bases remaining between them. The CDR3 is 16 amino acids. Germline-derived CDR1 and CDR2 are MGHRA and YSYEKL. The CDR3 DNA is TGCGCCAGCAGCCAAGAAGGACAGATAGGAAATCAGCCCCAGCATTTT. Translation gives CASSQEGQIGNQPQHF.

This clonotype was observed a few times. The DNA for the CDR3 is TGTGCCATCTCCCCTAGCGGGAGTGGTGATGAGCAGTTCTTC. It encodes CAISPSGSGDEQFF. J is TRBJ2-1 and V is TRBV10-3; 10 positions agree with TRBD2. The germline CDR1 and CDR2 sequences are ENHRY and SYGVKD. The J segment lost 8 bases and the V segment lost 8 bases, leaving 9 bases of the junction unmatched. The CDR3 length is 14 residues.

This clonotype has only a few counts. The chain employs TRBV5-1 and TRBJ2-7; 9 bases match TRBD1. The CDR3 is 16 residues long. CDR1 is SGHRS and CDR2 is YFSETQ in the germline V gene. J gave up 3 bases and V 0 bases, and 7 bases lay outside the gene matches. The CDR3: CASSLASGTGFYEQYF. The CDR3, as DNA: TGCGCCAGCAGCTTGGCCTCCGGGACAGGGTTCTACGAGCAGTACTTC.

The gene calls are TRBV5-1 and TRBJ2-5; TRBD2 matches 9 bases. The CDR3 runs 16 residues. With 0 bases clipped from V and 3 bases from J, the junction kept 6 bases outside the gene matches. CDR1 and CDR2 from the germline V gene are SGHRS and YFSETQ. CDR3 residues: CASSLAGGGVEETQYF. The CDR3 DNA sequence: TGCGCCAGCAGCTTGGCCGGCGGGGGGGTCGAAGAGACCCAGTACTTC.

The rearrangement joins TRBV12-3 or TRBV12-4 to TRBJ2-2; D might be TRBD1 or TRBD2, each matching 5 bases. The CDR3 covers 11 residues. Trimming stripped 10 bases from V and 5 bases from J, with 8 bases between. The CDR3 sequence: CATGRTGELFF. In nucleotides, the CDR3 is TGTGCCACGGGGCGAACCGGGGAGCTGTTTTTT.

There are a few counts of this clonotype. The chain links TRBV7-8 to TRBJ2-3; D is possibly TRBD1 (6 bases). V shed 3 bases and J shed 2 bases, with 12 bases lying between them. The CDR3 loop spans 15 amino acids. CDR1 and CDR2 from the germline V gene are SGHVS and FQNEAQ. DNA for the CDR3: TGTGCCAGCAGCTTTACAAGACAGGTCACAGATACGCAGTATTTT. Encoded protein: CASSFTRQVTDTQYF.

The V and J genes are TRBV25-1 and TRBJ2-3, with a possible D match to TRBD2 (6 bases). The CDR3 is 15 amino acids. V shed 1 base and J shed 5 bases, with 13 bases lying between them. Germline V gene sequence: CDR1 MGHDK, CDR2 SYGVNS. CDR3 nucleotide sequence: TGTGCCAGCAGTGAATTCCCGGGGGTTAAAGATACGCAGTATTTT. Its translation is CASSEFPGVKDTQYF.

This chain joins TRBV30 and TRBJ1-1; D unclear. V was pared by 3 bases and J by 5 bases, with 7 bases between. The CDR3 totals 11 residues. The V gene's germline CDR1 is GTSNPN and CDR2 SVGIG (reference sequence). CDR3 bases: TGTGCCTGGAGCCAAGGGACTGAAGCTTTCTTT. Protein: CAWSQGTEAFF.

This clonotype appeared many times. The genes are TRBV6-5 and TRBJ2-1; weak D call: TRBD1 (5 bases). The V gene lost 0 bases and the J gene lost 4 bases, with 7 bases spanning the gap. This CDR3 spans 14 amino acids. Germline V CDR1 and CDR2: MNHEY, SVGAGI. This CDR3 reads CASSYSTVYNEQFF. As DNA, the CDR3 is TGTGCCAGCAGTTACTCGACAGTTTACAATGAGCAGTTCTTC.

This clonotype was observed a few times. The CDR3 nucleotides read TGTGCCAGCAGCCAACTTATAGGCAATGAGCAGTTCTTC. Translating it yields CASSQLIGNEQFF. V gene TRBV3-1 combines with J gene TRBJ2-1; no clear D. The length of the CDR3 is 13 residues. With 2 bases removed from V and 6 bases from J, the gap between germline ends came to 8 bases. CDR1 and CDR2 from the germline V gene are LGHDT and YNNKEL (reference sequence).

This clonotype was seen ten or more times. The chain combines TRBV7-9 with TRBJ2-3; possibly TRBD2 for D (6 bases). CDR3 length: 16 amino acids. CDR1 is SEHNR and CDR2 is FQNEAQ in the germline V gene (reference sequence). V lost 0 bases and J lost 0, with 10 bases in between. This CDR3 is CASSLASGSSTDTQYF. CDR3 sequence (DNA): TGTGCCAGCAGCTTAGCGAGCGGGTCTAGCACAGATACGCAGTATTTT.

This clonotype was seen a handful of times. This sequence joins TRBV5-6 and TRBJ1-1; D ambiguous. There are 16 residues in the CDR3. Trimming removed 2 bases at V and 1 base at J, with 15 bases between. CDR1 and CDR2 (germline): SGHDT, YYEEEE. CDR3 region: CASSFGKGLKNTEAFF. Written as DNA, the CDR3 is TGTGCCAGCAGCTTTGGGAAGGGTTTGAAGAACACTGAAGCTTTCTTT. Full variable domain (outside the CDR3, taken from reference TRBV5-6 and TRBJ1-1): DAGVTQSPTHLIKTRGQQVTLRCSPKSGHDTVSWYQQALGQGPQFIFQYYEEEERQRGNFPDRFSGHQFPNYSSELNVNALLLGDSALYLCASSFGKGLKNTEAFFGQGTRLTVV.

The V and J genes are TRBV5-1 and TRBJ2-5, with 7 nucleotides matching TRBD1. The CDR3 extends over 14 amino acids. V was pared by 4 bases and J by 3 bases, with 6 bases of the junction left unmatched. Germline V gives CDR1 SGHRS, CDR2 YFSETQ. CDR3 nucleotides: TGCGCCAGCAGCCCGGGACAGCCAAAAGAGACCCAGTACTTC. It is translated as CASSPGQPKETQYF.

Only a few counts were recorded for this clonotype. The V gene is TRBV28, the J gene TRBJ2-1; 12 nucleotides align to TRBD2. This CDR3 has 13 amino acids. V lost 5 bases to trimming and J lost 10 bases; unmatched junction nucleotides: 3. The germline gives CDR1 MDHEN, CDR2 SYDVKM. CDR3 coding DNA: TGTGCCAGCAGTGTCGGGACTAGCGGGGAGCAGTTCTTC. This translates into CASSVGTSGEQFF.

The J gene is TRBJ1-5, the V gene TRBV12-3 or TRBV12-4; D may be TRBD1 (5 bases). The CDR3 covers 16 residues. V was trimmed by 6 bases and J by 0 bases, leaving 15 bases between them. The CDR3 DNA reads as TGTGCCAGCAGCCGTGGGGTAGGGGTTAGCAATCAGCCCCAGCATTTT. This codes for CASSRGVGVSNQPQHF.

In this sample, this clonotype turned up a few times. The V and J genes are TRBV18 and TRBJ1-2; 8 bases map to TRBD1. V lost 3 bases, J lost 8 bases, and 11 bases stayed unmatched. The CDR3 length is 15 residues. Germline V CDR1 and CDR2: KGHSH, LQKENI. The CDR3 DNA is TGTGCCAGCTCACCCCAAGACAGGGGTTCTTACGGCTACACCTTC. It yields the protein CASSPQDRGSYGYTF.

This clonotype was detected ten times or more. The rearrangement joins TRBV15 to TRBJ2-1; no reliable D call. This CDR3 spans 13 amino acids. V was shortened by 4 bases and J by 6 bases, with 10 bases between the two germline ends. CDR1 and CDR2 from the germline V gene are LNHNV and YYDKDF (reference sequence). CDR3 sequence reads: CATSTWSLNEQFF. The CDR3 nucleotides read TGTGCCACCAGCACCTGGTCCCTCAATGAGCAGTTCTTC.